This TCR beta chain was identified in a study of T cells in Graves' hyperthyroidism and ophthalmopathy. Study-wide context: Prior to any treatment, at the point of initial diagnosis, peripheral blood was collected. The study, taken as a whole, reports: Median prediction lead before ophthalmopathy onset was 5 to 7.5 months with the model.

This clonotype came up a few times. The antigen remains undetermined. A read error may produce the germline difference seen at one junction end. The CDR3 is 11 amino acids. In germline, CDR1 is MNHNS, CDR2 SASEGT. From RNA transcripts, TCR beta CDR3 regions were amplified. RT-PCR in the first round (using the HTBI primer set) targeted the TCR CDR3. TCRdb ran MiXCR on the multiplex PCR reads and lists one entry per CDR3 protein. Here the sample spans around 700,000 distinct CDR3 sequences, roughly a sixth being singletons. Clinical symptoms, serum thyroxine, TRAb, thyroid ultrasound and orbital computed tomography informed diagnoses.

The V call is TRBV6-1, the J call TRBJ1-6; D gene uncertain. This receptor was identified in a woman between 50 and 59 years old with Graves' hyperthyroidism that later progressed to Graves' ophthalmopathy. Input material: blood. CDR3 residues: CASREVSPLHF. The CDR3 coding sequence is TGTGCCAGCAGGGAAGTATCACCCCTCCACTTT.